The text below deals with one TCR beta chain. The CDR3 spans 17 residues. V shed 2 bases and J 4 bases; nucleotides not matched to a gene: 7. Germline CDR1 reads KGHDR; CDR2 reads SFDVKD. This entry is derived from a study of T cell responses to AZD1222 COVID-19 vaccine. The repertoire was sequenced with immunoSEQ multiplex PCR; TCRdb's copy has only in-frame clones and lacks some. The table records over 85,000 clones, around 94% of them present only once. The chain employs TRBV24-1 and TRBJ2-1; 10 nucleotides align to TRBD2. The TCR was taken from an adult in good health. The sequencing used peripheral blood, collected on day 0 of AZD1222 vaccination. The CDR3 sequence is CATSDSGLARLYNEQFF. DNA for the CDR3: TGTGCCACCAGTGATTCGGGACTAGCGCGGCTTTACAATGAGCAGTTCTTC.